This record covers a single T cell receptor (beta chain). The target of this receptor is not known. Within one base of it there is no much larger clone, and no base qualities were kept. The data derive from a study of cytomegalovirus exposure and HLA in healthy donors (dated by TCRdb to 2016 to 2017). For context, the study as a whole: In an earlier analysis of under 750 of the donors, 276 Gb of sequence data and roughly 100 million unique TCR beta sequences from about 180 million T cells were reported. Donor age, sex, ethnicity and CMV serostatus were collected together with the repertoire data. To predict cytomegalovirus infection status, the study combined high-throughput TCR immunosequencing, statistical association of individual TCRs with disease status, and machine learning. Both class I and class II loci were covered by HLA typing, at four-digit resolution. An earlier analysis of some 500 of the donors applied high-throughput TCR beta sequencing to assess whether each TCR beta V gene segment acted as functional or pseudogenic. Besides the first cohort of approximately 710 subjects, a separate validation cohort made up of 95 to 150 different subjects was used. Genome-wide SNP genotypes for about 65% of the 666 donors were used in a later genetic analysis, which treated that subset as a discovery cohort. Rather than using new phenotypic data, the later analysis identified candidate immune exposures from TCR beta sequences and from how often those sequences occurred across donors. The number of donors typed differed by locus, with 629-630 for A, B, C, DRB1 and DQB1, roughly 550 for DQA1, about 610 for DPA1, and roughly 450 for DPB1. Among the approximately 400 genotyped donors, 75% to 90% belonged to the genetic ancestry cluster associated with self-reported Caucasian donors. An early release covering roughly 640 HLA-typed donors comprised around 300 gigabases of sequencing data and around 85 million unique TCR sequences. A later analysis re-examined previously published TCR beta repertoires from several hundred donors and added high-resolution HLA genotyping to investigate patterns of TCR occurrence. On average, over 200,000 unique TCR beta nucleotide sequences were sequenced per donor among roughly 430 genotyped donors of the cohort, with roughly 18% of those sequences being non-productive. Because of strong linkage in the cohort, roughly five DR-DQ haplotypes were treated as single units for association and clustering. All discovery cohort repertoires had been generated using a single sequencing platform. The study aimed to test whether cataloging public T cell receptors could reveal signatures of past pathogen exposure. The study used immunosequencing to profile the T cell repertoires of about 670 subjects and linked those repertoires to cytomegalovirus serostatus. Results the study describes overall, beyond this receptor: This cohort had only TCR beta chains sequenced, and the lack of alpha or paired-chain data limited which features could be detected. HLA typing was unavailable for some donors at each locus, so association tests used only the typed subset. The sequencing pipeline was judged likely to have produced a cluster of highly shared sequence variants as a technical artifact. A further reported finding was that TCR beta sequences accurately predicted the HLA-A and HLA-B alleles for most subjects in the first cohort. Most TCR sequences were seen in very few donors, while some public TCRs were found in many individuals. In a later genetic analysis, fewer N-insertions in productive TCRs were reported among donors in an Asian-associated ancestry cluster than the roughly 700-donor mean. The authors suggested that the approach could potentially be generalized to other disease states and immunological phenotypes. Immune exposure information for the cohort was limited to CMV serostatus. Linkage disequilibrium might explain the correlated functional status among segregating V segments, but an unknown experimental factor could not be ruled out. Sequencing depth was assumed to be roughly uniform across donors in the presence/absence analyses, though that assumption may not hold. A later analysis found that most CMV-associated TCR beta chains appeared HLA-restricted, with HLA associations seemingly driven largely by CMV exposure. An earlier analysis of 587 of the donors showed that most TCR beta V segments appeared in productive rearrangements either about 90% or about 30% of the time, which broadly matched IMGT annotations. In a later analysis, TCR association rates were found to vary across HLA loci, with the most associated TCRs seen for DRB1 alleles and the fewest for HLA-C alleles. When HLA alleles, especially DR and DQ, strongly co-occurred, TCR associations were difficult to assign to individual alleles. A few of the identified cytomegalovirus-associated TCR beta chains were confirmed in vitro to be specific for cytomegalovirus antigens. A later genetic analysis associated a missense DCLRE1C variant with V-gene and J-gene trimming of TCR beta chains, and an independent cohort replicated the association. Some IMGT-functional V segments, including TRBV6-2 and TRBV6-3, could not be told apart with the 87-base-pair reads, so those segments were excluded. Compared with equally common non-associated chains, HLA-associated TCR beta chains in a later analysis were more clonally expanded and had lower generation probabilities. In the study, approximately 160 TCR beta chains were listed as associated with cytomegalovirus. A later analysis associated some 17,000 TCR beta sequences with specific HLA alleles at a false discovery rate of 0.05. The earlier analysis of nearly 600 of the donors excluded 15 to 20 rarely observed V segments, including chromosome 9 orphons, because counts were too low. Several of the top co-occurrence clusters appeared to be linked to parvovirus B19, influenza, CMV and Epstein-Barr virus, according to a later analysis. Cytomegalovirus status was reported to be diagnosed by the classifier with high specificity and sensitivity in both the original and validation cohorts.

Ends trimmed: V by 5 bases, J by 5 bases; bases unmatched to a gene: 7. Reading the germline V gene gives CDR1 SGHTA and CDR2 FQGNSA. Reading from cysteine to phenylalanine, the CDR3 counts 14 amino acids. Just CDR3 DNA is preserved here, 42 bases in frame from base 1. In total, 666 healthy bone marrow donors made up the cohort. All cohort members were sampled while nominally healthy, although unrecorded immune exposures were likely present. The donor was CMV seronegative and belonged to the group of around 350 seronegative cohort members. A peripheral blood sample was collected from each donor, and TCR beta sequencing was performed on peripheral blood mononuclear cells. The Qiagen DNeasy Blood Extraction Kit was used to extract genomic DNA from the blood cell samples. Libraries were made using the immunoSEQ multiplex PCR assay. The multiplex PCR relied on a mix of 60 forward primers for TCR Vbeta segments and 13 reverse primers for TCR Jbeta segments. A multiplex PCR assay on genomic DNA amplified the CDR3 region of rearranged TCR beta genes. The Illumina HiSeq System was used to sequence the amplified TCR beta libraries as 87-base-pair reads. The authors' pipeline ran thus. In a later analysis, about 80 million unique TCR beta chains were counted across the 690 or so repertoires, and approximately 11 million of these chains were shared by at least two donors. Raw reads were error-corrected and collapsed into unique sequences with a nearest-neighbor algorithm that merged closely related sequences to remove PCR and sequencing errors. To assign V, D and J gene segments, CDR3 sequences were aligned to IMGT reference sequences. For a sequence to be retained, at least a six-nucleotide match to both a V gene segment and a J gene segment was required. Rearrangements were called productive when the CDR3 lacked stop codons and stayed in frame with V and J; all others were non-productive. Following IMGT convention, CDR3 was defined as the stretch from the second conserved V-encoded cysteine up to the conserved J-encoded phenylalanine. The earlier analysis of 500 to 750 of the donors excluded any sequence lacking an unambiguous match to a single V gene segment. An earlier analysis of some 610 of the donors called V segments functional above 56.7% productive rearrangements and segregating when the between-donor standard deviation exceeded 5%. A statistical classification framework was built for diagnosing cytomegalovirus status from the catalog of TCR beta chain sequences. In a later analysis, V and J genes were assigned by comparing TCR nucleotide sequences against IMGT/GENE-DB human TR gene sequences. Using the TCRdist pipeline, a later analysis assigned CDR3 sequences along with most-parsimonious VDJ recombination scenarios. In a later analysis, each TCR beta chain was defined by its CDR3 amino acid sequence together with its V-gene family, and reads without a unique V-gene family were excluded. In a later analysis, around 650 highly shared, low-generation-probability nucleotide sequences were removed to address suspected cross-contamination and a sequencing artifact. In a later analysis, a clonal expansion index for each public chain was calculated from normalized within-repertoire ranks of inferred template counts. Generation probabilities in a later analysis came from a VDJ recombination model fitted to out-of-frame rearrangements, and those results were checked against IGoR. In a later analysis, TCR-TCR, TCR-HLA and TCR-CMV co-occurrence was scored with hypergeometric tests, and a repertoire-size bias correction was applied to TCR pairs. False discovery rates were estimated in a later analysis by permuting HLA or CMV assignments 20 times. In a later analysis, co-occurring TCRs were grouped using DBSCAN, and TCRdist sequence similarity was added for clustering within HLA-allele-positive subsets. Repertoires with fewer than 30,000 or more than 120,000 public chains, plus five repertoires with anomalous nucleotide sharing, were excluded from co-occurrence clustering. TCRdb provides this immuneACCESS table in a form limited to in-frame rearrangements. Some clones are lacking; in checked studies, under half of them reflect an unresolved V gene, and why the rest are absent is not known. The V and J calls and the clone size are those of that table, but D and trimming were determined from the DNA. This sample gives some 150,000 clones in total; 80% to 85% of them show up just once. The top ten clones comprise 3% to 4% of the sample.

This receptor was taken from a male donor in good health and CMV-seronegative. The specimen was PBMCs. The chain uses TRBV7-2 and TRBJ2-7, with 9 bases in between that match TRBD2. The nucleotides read TGTGCCAGCAGCCCAGCGGGGGGAAGGAACGAGCAGTACTTC. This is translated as CASSPAGGRNEQYF.